One and the same sample provided the 8 T cell receptor beta chains below, sequenced in a study of CD8 T cells in ankylosing spondylitis (dated by TCRdb to about 2017). The antigens for these receptors are not known. The method behind the library was 5' RACE. Instrument on record: Illumina HiSeq 2500. Through fastp at Q25 and MiXCR, TCRdb rebuilt clones from the public reads, retaining in-frame beta chains. Identical CDR3 protein sequences are pooled into one entry, listed with their most common genes and DNA. The sample table holds about 210,000 distinct CDR3 sequences, of which roughly 6.6% were seen once. The ten largest clones capture approximately 15% of the sample. Study-level results and caveats: A TCR beta motif made up of several highly homologous amino acid variants appeared to be characteristic of blood from ankylosing spondylitis patients.

The sequenced sample was blood, either unsorted or a sorted T cell fraction (not recorded which). These receptors were collected from a male donor with ankylosing spondylitis.

This clonotype was detected a few times. The chain uses TRBV28 and TRBJ2-7; TRBD1 agrees at 7 bases. This CDR3 is built from 15 residues. Germline CDR1 MDHEN, CDR2 SYDVKM. With 6 bases clipped from V and 7 bases from J, the junction kept 15 bases outside the gene matches. In DNA form, the CDR3 reads TGTGCCAGCAGGATAAGGGGGCCTCCCTCTAGGGAGCAGTACTTC. It encodes CASRIRGPPSREQYF.

This clonotype was counted many times. This CDR3 is CASSWTDRNTEAFF. The CDR3 nucleotides read TGCGCCAGCAGCTGGACGGACAGGAACACTGAAGCTTTCTTT. The chain recombines TRBV5-1 with TRBJ1-1; D is perhaps TRBD1 (6 bases). Trimming pared 3 bases from V and 1 base from J, leaving 10 bases between. There are 14 residues in the CDR3. CDR1 and CDR2 (germline): SGHRS, YFSETQ.

CDR3 coding DNA: TGCGCCAGCAGCCTTGGTAGCGGTGCGACAGATACGCAGTATTTT. It specifies CASSLGSGATDTQYF. The V call is TRBV4-3, the J call TRBJ2-3; D possibly corresponds to TRBD2 (6 bases). The ends were cut back, 4 bases at V and 3 bases at J, with 14 bases in the middle. The germline gives CDR1 LGHNA, CDR2 YSLEER. The length of the CDR3 is 15 residues.

The table lists this clonotype with many counts. This rearrangement joins TRBV7-9 to TRBJ2-1; D not certain. V was trimmed by 8 bases and J by 6 bases, leaving 11 bases between them. Germline V lookup: CDR1 SEHNR, CDR2 FQNEAQ (reference sequence). The CDR3 totals 12 residues. The CDR3 DNA is TGTGCCAGCCAGCTTCCGGGCAATGAGCAGTTCTTC. Translated, it gives CASQLPGNEQFF.

This clonotype was seen many times. This rearrangement joins TRBV9 to TRBJ1-2; no reliable D call. The CDR3 is 11 residues long. In germline, CDR1 is SGDLS, CDR2 YYNGEE. V was trimmed by 3 bases and J by 4 bases, leaving 4 bases between them. The CDR3 bases are TGTGCCAGCAGCGCAGCCTATGGCTACACCTTC. It encodes CASSAAYGYTF.

This chain uses TRBV10-2 with TRBJ2-1; 8 bases are shared with TRBD2. CDR1 WSHSY and CDR2 SAAADI come from the germline V gene. The CDR3 runs 12 residues. The ends lost 10 bases at V and 5 bases at J; junction bases unmatched: 4. The CDR3 DNA reads as TGCGCCACTCTACTAGCGGACAATGAGCAGTTCTTC. Amino acid sequence: CATLLADNEQFF.

This clonotype was seen many times. V is TRBV4-3 and J is TRBJ1-1; TRBD1 is a possible D gene (5 bases). Germline CDR1 is LGHNA and CDR2 is YSLEER. The CDR3 totals 16 residues. The ends were cut back, 0 bases at V and 0 bases at J, with 11 bases in the middle. CDR3 DNA: TGCGCCAGCAGCCAAGATGAGGGGTGGTTGAACACTGAAGCTTTCTTT. It translates to CASSQDEGWLNTEAFF.

V is TRBV12-3 or TRBV12-4 and J is TRBJ2-7; D not certain. This CDR3 is built from 13 residues. Trimming removed 6 bases from V and 6 bases from J, with 15 bases in between. CDR3 in amino acids: CASSPAYGSEQYF. As DNA, the CDR3 is TGTGCCAGCAGCCCCGCTTACGGATCCGAGCAGTACTTC.